The present T cell receptor (beta chain) was sequenced within a study of beta chain features in type 1 diabetes. This clone was detected only a few times. The authors reverse transcribed all of the isolated RNA, so sequencing captured expressed TCRB transcripts. This table comes from immunoSEQ multiplex PCR, and its TCRdb copy is limited to in-frame clones, with some not included. The table has around 280,000 clones, 7.5% to 9.5% seen once; the top ten hold over 0.8%. Germline values: CDR1 SGHTA, CDR2 FQGNSA. The V and J ends lost 5 bases and 3 bases respectively, with 10 bases between them. CDR3 length equals 14 residues.

V usage is TRBV7-2 and J usage is TRBJ2-2, with no clear D. Sequencing used central memory CD4+ T cells from blood. The clonotype originates from a woman younger than 35 in good health. CDR3 coding DNA: TGTGCCAGCAGCGTAATACACCACACCGGGGAGCTGTTTTTT. This gives the protein CASSVIHHTGELFF.